This paragraph covers one TCR beta chain sequence. Some clones are missing from TCRdb's copy, which holds only in-frame ones; the method was immunoSEQ multiplex PCR. The sample gives approximately 90,000 clones, roughly nine tenths of which show up once; around an eighth is in the top ten. V was clipped by 8 bases and J by 1 base, with 17 bases between them. The length of the CDR3 is 15 residues. This entry comes from a study of control samples from healthy donors and cancer patients. The chain couples TRBV23-1 to TRBJ2-5, with TRBD1 as a possible D gene (7 bases). TRBV23-1 is labeled an ORF, and its function is uncertain. This clonotype was sampled from a woman aged 65 to 85 in good health. Sequenced sample: blood. As DNA, the CDR3 is TGCGCCAGCGGCTCAGGGGGGTTTTGCCAAGAGACCCAGTACTTC. Its protein product is CASGSGGFCQETQYF.